Given below is one T cell receptor (beta chain) in context. Its antigen is unknown. The assay used deep level. Using immunoSEQ multiplex PCR, the repertoire was profiled, and TCRdb retains in-frame clones only, with some absent. This sample yields 550,000 to 600,000 clones, of which around 78% are seen a single time; approximately 12% belongs to the top ten. The data stem from a study of shared clonotypes between healthy human individuals. Whole-study results and caveats: The sampled material consisted only of blood, and tissue repertoires are likely to differ. Among donors, sharing of clonotypes was expected to be affected by sequencing depth.

CDR3 length: 16 amino acids. V was cut by 2 bases and J by 4 bases, with 18 bases left in between. Looked up from germline, CDR1 is MNHEY and CDR2 is SVGAGI. Sample: PBMCs. V usage is TRBV6-5 and J usage is TRBJ2-7; D is possibly TRBD1 (6 bases). The receptor was derived from a woman aged 35 to 49 in good health. Some clones in this sample may be carry-over from other donors' samples. CDR3 nucleotides: TGTGCCAGCAGTTACGGGACCCGCAGGGGACCTTACGAGCAGTACTTC. It translates to CASSYGTRRGPYEQYF.